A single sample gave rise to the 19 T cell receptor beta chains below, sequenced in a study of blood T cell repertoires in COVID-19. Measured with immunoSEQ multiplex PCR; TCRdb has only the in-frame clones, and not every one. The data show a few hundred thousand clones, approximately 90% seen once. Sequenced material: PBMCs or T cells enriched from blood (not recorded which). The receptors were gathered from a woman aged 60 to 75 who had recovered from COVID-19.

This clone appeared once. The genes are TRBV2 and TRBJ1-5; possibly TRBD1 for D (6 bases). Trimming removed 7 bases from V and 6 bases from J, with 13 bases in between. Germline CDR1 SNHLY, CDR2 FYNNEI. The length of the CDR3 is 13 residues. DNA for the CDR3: TGTGCCAGCATGTTACAGGGAGTTCAGCCCCAGCATTTT. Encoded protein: CASMLQGVQPQHF.

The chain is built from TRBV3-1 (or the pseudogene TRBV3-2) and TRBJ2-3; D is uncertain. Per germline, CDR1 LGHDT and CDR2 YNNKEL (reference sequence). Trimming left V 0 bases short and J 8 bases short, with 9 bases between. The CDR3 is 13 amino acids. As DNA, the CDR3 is TGTGCCAGCAGCCAAGATCATTCGGGTACGCAGTATTTT. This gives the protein CASSQDHSGTQYF.

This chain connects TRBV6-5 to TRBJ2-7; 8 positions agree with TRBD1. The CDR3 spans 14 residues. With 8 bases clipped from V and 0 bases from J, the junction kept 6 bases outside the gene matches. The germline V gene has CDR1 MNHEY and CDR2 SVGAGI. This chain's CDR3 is CASRRGPLSYEQYV. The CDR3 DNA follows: TGTGCCAGCCGCAGGGGGCCTCTCTCCTACGAGCAGTACGTC.

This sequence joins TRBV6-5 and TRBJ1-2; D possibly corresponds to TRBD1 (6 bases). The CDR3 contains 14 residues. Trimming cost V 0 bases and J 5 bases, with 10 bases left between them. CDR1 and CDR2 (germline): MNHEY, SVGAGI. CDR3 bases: TGTGCCAGCAGTTACTCGGGGGCTGTATATGGCTACACCTTC. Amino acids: CASSYSGAVYGYTF.

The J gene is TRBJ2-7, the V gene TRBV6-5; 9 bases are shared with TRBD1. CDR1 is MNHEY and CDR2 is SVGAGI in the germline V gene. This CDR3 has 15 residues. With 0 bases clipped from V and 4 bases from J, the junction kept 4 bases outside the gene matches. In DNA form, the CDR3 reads TGTGCCAGCAGTTACTCGGGGACAGGGTGGTACGAGCAGTACTTC. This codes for CASSYSGTGWYEQYF.

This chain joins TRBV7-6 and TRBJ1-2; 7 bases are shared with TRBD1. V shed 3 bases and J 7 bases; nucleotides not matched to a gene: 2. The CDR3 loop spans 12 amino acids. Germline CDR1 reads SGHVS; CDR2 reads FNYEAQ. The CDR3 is CASSLHRGGYTF. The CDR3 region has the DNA TGTGCCAGCAGCTTGCACAGGGGTGGCTACACCTTC.

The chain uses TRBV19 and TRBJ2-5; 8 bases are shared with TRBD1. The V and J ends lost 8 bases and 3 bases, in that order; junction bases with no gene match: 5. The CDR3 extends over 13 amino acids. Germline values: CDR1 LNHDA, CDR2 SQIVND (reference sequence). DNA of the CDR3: TGTGCCAGTTCGACGACAGGGGAAGAGACCCAGTACTTC. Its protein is CASSTTGEETQYF.

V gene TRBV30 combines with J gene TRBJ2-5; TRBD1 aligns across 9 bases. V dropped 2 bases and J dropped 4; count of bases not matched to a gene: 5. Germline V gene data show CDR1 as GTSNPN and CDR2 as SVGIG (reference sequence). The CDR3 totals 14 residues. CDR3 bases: TGTGCCTGGAGTCTGGACAGGGGAGGAGAGACCCAGTACTTC. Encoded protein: CAWSLDRGGETQYF.

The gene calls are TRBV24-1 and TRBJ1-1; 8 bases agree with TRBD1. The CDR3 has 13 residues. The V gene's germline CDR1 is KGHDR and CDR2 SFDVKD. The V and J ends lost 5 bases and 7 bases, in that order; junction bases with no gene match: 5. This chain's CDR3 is CATSAIDRGEAFF. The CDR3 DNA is TGTGCCACCAGTGCCATTGACAGGGGTGAAGCTTTCTTT.

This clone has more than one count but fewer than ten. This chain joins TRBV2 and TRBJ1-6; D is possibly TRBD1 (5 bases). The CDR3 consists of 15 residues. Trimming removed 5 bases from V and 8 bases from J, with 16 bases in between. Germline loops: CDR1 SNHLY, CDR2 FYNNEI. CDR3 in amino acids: CASSRTSLGDSPLHF. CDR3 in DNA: TGTGCCAGCAGTCGGACGTCTTTAGGGGATTCACCCCTCCACTTT.

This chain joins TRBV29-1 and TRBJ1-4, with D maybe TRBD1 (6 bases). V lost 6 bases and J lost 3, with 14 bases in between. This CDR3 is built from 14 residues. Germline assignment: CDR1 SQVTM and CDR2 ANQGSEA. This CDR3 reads CSVGTGLANEKLFF. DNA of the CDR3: TGCAGCGTGGGAACAGGGTTGGCTAATGAAAAACTGTTTTTT.

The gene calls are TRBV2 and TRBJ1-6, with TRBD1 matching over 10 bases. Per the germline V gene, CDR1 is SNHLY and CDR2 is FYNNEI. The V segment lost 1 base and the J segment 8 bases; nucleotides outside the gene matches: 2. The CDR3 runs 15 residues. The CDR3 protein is CASSEGQGAYSPLHF. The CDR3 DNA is TGTGCCAGCAGTGAAGGACAGGGGGCCTATTCACCCCTCCACTTT.

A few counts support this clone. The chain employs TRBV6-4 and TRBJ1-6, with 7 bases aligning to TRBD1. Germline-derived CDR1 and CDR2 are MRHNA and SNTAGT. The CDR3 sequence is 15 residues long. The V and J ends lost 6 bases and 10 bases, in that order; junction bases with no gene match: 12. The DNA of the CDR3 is TGTGCCAGCAGCAGGGGTACAGGGGCTTACTCACCCCTCCACTTT. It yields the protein CASSRGTGAYSPLHF.

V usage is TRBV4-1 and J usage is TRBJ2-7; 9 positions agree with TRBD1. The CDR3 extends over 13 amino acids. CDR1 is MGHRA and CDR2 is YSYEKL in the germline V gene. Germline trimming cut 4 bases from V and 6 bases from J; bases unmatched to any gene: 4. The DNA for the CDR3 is TGCGCCAGCAGCCCGGGACAGGGTTTCGAGCAGTACGTC. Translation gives CASSPGQGFEQYV.

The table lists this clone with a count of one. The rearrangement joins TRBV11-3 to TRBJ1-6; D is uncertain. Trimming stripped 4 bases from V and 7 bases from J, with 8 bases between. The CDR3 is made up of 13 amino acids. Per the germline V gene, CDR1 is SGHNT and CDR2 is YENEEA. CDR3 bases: TGTGCCAGCAGCTATCAGGAAAATTCACCCCTCCACTTT. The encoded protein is CASSYQENSPLHF.

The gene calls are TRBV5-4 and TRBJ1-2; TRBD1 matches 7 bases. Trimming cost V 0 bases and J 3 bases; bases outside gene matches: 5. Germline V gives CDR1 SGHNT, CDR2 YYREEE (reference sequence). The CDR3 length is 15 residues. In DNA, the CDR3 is TGTGCCAGCAGCTTGGGGACAGGATCCGACTATGGCTACACCTTC. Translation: CASSLGTGSDYGYTF.

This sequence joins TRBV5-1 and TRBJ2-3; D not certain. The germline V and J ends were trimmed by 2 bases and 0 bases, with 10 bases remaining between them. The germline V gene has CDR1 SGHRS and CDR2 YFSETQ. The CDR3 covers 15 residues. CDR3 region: CASSFEPTSTDTQYF. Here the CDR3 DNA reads TGCGCCAGCAGCTTCGAGCCTACTAGCACAGATACGCAGTATTTT.

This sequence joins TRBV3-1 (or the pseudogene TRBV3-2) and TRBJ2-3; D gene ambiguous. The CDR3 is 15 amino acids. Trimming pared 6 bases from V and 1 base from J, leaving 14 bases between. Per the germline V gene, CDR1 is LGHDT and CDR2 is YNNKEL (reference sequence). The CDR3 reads CASSPGEARTDTQYF. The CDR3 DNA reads TGTGCCAGCAGTCCCGGTGAGGCCCGCACAGATACGCAGTATTTT.

The CDR3 region has the DNA TGTGCCAGCAGTCCTGGATGGACAGGGGGCGATGTCAATCAGCCCCAGCATTTT. It yields the protein CASSPGWTGGDVNQPQHF. This chain uses TRBV27 with TRBJ1-5; TRBD1 agrees at 11 bases. From germline, CDR1 is MNHEY and CDR2 SMNVEV (reference sequence). V was pared by 5 bases and J by 3 bases, with 12 bases of the junction left unmatched. The CDR3 spans 18 residues.